Below, one T cell receptor (beta chain) is given with its context. These data originate in a study of T cell changes during pregnancy in multiple sclerosis. V was clipped by 5 bases and J by 2 bases, with 9 bases between them. Germline assignment: CDR1 MNHEY and CDR2 SVGAGI. CDR3 size: 13 residues. Produced via immunoSEQ multiplex PCR; TCRdb's table is partial and in-frame only. The table has under 75,000 clones, around 90% seen once. This clonotype originated in a female donor in good health, enrolled as a control in a pregnancy study. The starting material was peripheral blood, obtained in the third trimester of pregnancy. This sequence joins TRBV6-5 and TRBJ1-2; D may be TRBD1 (6 bases). CDR3 in amino acids: CASSLQGNYGYTF. Here the CDR3 DNA reads TGTGCCAGCAGTCTCCAGGGGAACTATGGCTACACCTTC.